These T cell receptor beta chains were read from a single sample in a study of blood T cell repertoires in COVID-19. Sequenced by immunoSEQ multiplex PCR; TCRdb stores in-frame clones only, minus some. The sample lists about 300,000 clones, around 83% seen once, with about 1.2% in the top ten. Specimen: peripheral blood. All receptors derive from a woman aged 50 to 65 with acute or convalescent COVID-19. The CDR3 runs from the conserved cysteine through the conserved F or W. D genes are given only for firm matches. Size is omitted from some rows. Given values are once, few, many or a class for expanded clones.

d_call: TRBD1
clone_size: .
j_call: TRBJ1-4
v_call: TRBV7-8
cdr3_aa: CASSLSGTGEEKLFF
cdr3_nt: TGTGCCAGCAGTCTTTCCGGGACAGGGGAGGAAAAACTGTTTTTT

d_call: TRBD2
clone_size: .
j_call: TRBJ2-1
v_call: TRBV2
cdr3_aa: CASSDGTKYNEQFF
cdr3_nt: TGTGCCAGCAGTGATGGGACTAAATACAATGAGCAGTTCTTC

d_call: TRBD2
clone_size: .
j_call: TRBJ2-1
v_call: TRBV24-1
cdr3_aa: CATSPSGSNNEQFF
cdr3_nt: TGTGCCACCAGTCCTAGCGGGAGTAACAATGAGCAGTTCTTC

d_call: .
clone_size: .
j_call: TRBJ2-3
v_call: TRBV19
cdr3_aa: CASNSMGTDTQYF
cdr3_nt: TGTGCCAGTAATTCTATGGGCACAGATACGCAGTATTTT

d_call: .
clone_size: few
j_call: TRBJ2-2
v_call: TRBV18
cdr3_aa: CASSLDTNTGELFF
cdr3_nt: TGTGCCAGCTCACTAGACACGAACACCGGGGAGCTGTTTTTT

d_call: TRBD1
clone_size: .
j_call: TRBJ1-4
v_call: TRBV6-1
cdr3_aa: CASSEATPGQATNEKLFF
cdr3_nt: TGTGCCAGCAGTGAAGCAACCCCGGGACAGGCAACTAATGAAAAACTGTTTTTT

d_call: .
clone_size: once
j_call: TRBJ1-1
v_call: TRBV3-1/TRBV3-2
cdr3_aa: CASSQDLGEAFF
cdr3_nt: TGTGCCAGCAGCCAAGATCTAGGTGAAGCTTTCTTT

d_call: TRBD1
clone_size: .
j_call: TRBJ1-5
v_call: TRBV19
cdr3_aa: CASIGGRGYGQPQHF
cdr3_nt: TGTGCCAGTATAGGAGGCAGGGGGTATGGTCAGCCCCAGCATTTT

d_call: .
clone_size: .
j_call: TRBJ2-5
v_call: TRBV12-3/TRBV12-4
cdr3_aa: CASSLRFMETQYF
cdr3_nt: TGTGCCAGCAGTTTACGGTTTATGGAGACCCAGTACTTC

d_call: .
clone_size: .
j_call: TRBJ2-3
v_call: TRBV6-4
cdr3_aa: CASSDGHTDTQYF
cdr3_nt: TGTGCCAGCAGTGACGGCCACACAGATACGCAGTATTTT

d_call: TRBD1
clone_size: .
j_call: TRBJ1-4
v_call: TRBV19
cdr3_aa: CASSQGAANEKLFF
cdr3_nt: TGTGCCAGTTCCCAGGGGGCGGCTAATGAAAAACTGTTTTTT

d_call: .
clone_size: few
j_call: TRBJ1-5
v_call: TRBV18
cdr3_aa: CASSPLGGAWSNQPQHF
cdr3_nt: TGTGCCAGCTCTCCTCTAGGGGGGGCATGGAGCAATCAGCCCCAGCATTTT

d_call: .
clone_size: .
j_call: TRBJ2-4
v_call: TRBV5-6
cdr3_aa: CASSPAGTTINIQYF
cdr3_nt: TGTGCCAGCAGCCCGGCTGGGACAACGATAAACATTCAGTACTTC

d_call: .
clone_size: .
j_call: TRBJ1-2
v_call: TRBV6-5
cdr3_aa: CASSYSRQGGGYGYTF
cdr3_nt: TGTGCCAGCAGTTACTCCCGGCAGGGAGGAGGTTATGGCTACACCTTC

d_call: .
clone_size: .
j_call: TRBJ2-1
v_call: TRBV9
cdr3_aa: CASSAPGALPYNEQFF
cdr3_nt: TGTGCCAGCAGCGCTCCAGGGGCACTACCATACAATGAGCAGTTCTTC

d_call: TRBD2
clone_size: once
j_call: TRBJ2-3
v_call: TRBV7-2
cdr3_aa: CASSLAGGSFPDTQYF
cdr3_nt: TGTGCCAGCAGCTTAGCTGGCGGGAGTTTCCCAGATACGCAGTATTTT

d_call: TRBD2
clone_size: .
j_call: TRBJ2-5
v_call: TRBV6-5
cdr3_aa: CASSYSSGGPETQYF
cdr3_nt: TGTGCCAGCAGTTACTCGAGCGGGGGGCCAGAGACCCAGTACTTC

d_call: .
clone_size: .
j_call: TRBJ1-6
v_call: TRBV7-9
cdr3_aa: CASSPDMASPLHF
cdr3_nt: TGTGCCAGCAGCCCTGACATGGCTTCACCCCTCCACTTT

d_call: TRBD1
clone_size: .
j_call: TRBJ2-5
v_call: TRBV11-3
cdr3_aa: CASSEGTGARETQYF
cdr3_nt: TGTGCCAGCAGCGAAGGGACAGGGGCCCGGGAGACCCAGTACTTC

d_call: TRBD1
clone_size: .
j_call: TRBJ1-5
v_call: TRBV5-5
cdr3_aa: CASGPTGVLEQPQHF
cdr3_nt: TGTGCCAGCGGACCGACAGGGGTCCTGGAACAGCCCCAGCATTTT

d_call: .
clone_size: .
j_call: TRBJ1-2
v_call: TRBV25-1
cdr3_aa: CASSGPWSGADLAYGYTF
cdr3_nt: TGTGCCAGCAGTGGCCCTTGGTCTGGGGCAGATTTAGCCTATGGCTACACCTTC

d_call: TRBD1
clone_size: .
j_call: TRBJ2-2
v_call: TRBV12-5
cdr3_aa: CASGLISGTGYTGELFF
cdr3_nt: TGTGCTAGTGGTTTGATCTCCGGGACAGGGTACACCGGGGAGCTGTTTTTT

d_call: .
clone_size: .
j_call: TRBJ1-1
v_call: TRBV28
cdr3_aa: CASSLGFRGTEAFF
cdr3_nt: TGTGCCAGCAGTTTAGGTTTTAGGGGCACTGAAGCTTTCTTT

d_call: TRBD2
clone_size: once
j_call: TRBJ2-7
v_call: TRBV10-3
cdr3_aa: CAISEKGTSASYEQYF
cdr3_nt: TGTGCCATCAGTGAGAAGGGGACTAGCGCTTCCTACGAGCAGTACTTC

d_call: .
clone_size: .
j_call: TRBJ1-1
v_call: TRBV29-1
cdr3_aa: CSVGGSGTEAFF
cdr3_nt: TGCAGCGTGGGGGGGAGTGGCACTGAAGCTTTCTTT

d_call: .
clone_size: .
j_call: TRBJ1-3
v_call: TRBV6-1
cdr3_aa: CASSEVYDGNTIYF
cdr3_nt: TGTGCCAGCAGTGAAGTCTACGATGGAAACACCATATATTTT

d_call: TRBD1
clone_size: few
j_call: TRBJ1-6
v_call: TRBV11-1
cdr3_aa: CASRKGQTYNSPLHF
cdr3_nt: TGTGCCAGCCGGAAGGGACAGACCTATAATTCACCCCTCCACTTT

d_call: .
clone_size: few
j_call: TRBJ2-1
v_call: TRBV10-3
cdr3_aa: CAISGWGTSGHFEQFF
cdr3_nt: TGTGCCATCAGTGGGTGGGGAACATCGGGACACTTTGAGCAGTTCTTC

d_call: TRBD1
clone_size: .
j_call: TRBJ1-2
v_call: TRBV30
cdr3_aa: CARRDSYGYTF
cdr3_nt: TGTGCCCGGAGGGACAGCTATGGCTACACCTTC

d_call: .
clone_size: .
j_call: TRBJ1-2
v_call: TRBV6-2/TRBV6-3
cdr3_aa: CASSQGNYGYTF
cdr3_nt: TGTGCCAGCAGTCAGGGGAACTATGGCTACACCTTC

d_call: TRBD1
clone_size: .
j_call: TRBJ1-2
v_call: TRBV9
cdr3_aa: CASSRDRANYGYTF
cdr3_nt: TGTGCCAGCAGCCGGGACAGGGCGAACTATGGCTACACCTTC

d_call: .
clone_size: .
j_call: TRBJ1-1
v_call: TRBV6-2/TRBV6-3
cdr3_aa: CASSYAGTEAFF
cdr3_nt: TGTGCCAGCAGTTACGCCGGGACAGAAGCTTTCTTT

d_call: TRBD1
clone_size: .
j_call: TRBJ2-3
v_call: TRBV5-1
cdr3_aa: CASSSGQGASTDTQYF
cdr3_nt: TGCGCCAGCAGCTCGGGGCAGGGGGCGAGCACAGATACGCAGTATTTT

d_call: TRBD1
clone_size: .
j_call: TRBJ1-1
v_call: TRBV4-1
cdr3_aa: CASSQDRGGFRTEAFF
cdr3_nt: TGCGCCAGCAGCCAAGATAGAGGGGGCTTCCGCACTGAAGCTTTCTTT

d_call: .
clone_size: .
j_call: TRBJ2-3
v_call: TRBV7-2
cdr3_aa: CASSSMEADTQYF
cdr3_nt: TGTGCCAGCAGTTCAATGGAGGCAGATACGCAGTATTTT

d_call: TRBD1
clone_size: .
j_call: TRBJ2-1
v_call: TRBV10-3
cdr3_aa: CAISVSGTGGSYNEQFF
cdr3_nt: TGTGCCATCAGTGTATCCGGGACAGGGGGCTCCTACAATGAGCAGTTCTTC

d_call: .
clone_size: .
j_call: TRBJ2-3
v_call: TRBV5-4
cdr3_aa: CASSPARQVSTDTQYF
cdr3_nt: TGTGCCAGCAGCCCCGCTCGGCAGGTTAGCACAGATACGCAGTATTTT

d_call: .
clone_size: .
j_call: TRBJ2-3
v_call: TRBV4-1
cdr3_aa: CASSQAGYSENTQYF
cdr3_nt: TGCGCCAGCAGCCAAGCCGGCTATAGCGAGAATACGCAGTATTTT

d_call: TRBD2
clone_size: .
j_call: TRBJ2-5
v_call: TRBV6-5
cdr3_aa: CASSFSLADYQETQYF
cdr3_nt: TGTGCCAGCAGTTTTAGCCTAGCGGACTACCAAGAGACCCAGTACTTC

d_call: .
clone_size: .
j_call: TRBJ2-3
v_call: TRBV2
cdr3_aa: CASDTSASTDTQYF
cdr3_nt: TGTGCCAGCGATACTTCCGCTAGCACAGATACGCAGTATTTT

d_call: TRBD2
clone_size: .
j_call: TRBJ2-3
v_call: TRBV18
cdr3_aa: CASSSRDSGTAGTDTQYF
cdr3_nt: TGTGCCAGCTCATCCCGGGATAGCGGGACGGCTGGCACAGATACGCAGTATTTT

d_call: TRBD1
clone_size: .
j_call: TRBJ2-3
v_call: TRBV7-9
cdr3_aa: CASSLAPGQGADTQYF
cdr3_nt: TGTGCCAGCAGCTTAGCCCCGGGACAGGGGGCAGATACGCAGTATTTT

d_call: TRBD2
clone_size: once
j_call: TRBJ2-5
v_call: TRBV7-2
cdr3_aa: CASSFRALGGETQYF
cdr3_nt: TGTGCCAGCAGCTTTCGCGCCCTGGGGGGGGAGACCCAGTACTTC

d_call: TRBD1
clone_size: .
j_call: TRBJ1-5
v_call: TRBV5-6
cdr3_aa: CASSSYTGDNQPQHF
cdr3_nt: TGTGCCAGCAGCTCGTACACAGGGGATAATCAGCCCCAGCATTTT

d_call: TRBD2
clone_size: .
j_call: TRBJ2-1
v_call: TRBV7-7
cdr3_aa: CASSQKPTSGSGGEQFF
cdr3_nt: TGTGCCAGCAGCCAAAAACCCACTAGCGGGAGTGGCGGTGAGCAGTTCTTC

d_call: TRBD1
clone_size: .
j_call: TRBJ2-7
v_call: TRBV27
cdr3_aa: CASLPLIETGEKNEQYF
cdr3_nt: TGTGCCAGCCTACCGTTGATAGAGACAGGGGAGAAGAACGAGCAGTACTTC

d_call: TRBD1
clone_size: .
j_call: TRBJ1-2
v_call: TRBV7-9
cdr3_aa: CASSLGGTGYGYTF
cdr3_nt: TGTGCCAGCAGCTTAGGGGGGACAGGGTACGGCTACACCTTC

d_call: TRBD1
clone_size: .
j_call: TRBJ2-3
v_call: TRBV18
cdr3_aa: CASSPTGGTDTQYF
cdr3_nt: TGTGCCAGCTCACCGACAGGGGGCACAGATACGCAGTATTTT

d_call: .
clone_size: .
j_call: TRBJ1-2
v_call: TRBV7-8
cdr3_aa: CASSLGTGGNYGYTF
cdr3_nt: TGTGCCAGCAGCTTAGGCACGGGAGGTAACTATGGCTACACCTTC

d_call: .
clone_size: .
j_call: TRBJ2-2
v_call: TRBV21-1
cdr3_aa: CASRALLRLAGGDAATGELFF
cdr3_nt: TGTGCCAGCAGGGCCCTCTTGAGACTAGCGGGGGGGGACGCTGCCACCGGGGAGCTGTTTTTT

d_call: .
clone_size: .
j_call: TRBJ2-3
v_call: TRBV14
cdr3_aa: CASSLYNTDTQYF
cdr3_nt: TGTGCCAGCAGCCTTTACAACACAGATACGCAGTATTTT

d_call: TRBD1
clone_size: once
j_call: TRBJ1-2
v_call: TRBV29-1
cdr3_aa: CSVTQGAHGYTF
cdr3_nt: TGCAGCGTGACGCAGGGGGCTCATGGCTACACCTTC

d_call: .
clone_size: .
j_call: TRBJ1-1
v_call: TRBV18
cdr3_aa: CASSVTRNTEAFF
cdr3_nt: TGTGCCAGCTCAGTGACAAGGAACACTGAAGCTTTCTTT

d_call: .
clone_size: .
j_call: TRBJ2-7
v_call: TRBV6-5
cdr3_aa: CASSYDGSSGEQYF
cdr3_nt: TGTGCCAGCAGTTACGACGGCAGTTCGGGAGAGCAGTACTTC

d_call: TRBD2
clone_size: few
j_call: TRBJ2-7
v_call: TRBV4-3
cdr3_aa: CASSQGLAGSYEQYF
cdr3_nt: TGCGCCAGCAGCCAAGGACTAGCGGGAAGCTACGAGCAGTACTTC

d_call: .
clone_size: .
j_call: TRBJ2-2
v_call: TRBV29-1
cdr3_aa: CSVSTGTGELFF
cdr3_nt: TGCAGCGTTTCTACAGGGACCGGGGAGCTGTTTTTT

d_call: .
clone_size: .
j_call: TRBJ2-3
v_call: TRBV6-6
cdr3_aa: CASSYVSGEDTQYF
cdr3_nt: TGTGCCAGCAGTTACGTATCGGGGGAGGATACGCAGTATTTT

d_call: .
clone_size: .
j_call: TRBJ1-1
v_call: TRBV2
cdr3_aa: CASNRVLNTEAFF
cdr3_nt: TGTGCCAGCAACAGGGTTTTGAACACTGAAGCTTTCTTT

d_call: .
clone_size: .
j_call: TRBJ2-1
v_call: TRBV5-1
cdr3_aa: CASSLAHFSLYNEQFF
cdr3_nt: TGCGCCAGCAGCTTGGCCCACTTCTCATTGTACAATGAGCAGTTCTTC